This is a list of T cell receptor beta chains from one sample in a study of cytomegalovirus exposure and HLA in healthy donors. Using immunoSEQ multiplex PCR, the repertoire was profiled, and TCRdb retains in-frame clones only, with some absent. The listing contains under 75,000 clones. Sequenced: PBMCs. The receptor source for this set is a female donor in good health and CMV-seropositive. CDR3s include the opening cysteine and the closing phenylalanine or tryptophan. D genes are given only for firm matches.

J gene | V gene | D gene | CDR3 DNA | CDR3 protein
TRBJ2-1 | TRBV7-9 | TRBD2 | TGTGCCAGCACCGACGTAGGGACTAGCGGGCCTGAGCAGTTCTTC | CASTDVGTSGPEQFF
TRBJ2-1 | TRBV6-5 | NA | TGTGCCAGCAGTTACACAACAGGCTCCTACAATGAGCAGTTCTTC | CASSYTTGSYNEQFF
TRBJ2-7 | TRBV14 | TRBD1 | TGTGCCAGCAGCCATCCAGGGACAGTGCACCTCTACGAGCAGTACTTC | CASSHPGTVHLYEQYF
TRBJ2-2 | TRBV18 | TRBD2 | TGTGCCAGCTCCCCTCGACTAGCGGGGACGAACACCGGGGAGCTGTTTTTT | CASSPRLAGTNTGELFF
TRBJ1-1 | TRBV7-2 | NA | TGTGCCAGCAGCTTAAGGGCCGGGGGGACTGAAGCTTTCTTT | CASSLRAGGTEAFF
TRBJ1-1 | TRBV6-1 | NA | TGTGCCAGCAGCTCAGGGGACACTGAAGCTTTCTTT | CASSSGDTEAFF
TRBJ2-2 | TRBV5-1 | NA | TGCGCCAGCAGCTTCCCTCCGTCGGAGGGAGGGAACACCGGGGAGCTGTTTTTT | CASSFPPSEGGNTGELFF
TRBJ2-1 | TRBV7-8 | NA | TGTGCCAGCAGCTTAGCCAAGACAGTGTACAATGAGCAGTTCTTC | CASSLAKTVYNEQFF
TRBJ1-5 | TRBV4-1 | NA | TGCGCCAGCAGCCAATCCGGGTATAGCAATCAGCCCCAGCATTTT | CASSQSGYSNQPQHF
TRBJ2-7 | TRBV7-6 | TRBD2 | TGTGCCAGCAGCCAAGCACTAGCGGGAGATGACTACGAGCAGTACTTC | CASSQALAGDDYEQYF
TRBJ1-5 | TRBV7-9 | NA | TGTGCCAGCAGCTTAGACGGGCAGCCCCAGCATTTT | CASSLDGQPQHF
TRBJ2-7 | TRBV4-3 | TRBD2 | TGCGCCAGCAGCCAAGATCTGGGAGCGGGAGGGATCTACGAGCAGTACTTC | CASSQDLGAGGIYEQYF
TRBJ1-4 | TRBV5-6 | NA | TGTGCCAGCAGCTTTTGGGCAGTCCAGGCCGAAAAACTGTTTTTT | CASSFWAVQAEKLFF
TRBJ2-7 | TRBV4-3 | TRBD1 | TGCGCCAGCAGCCGGGGAAACGGACAGGCCTACGAGCAGTACTTC | CASSRGNGQAYEQYF
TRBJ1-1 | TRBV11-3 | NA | TGTGCCAGCAGCCCGACAGGGAACACTGAAGCTTTCTTT | CASSPTGNTEAFF
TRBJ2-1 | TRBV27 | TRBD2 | TGTGCCAGCAGTTACGGGACTAGCGGATACAATGAGCAGTTCTTC | CASSYGTSGYNEQFF
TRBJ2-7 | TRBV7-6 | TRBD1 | TGTGCCAGCAGCGCTGGACAGGGAAGCTTCTACGAGCAGTACTTC | CASSAGQGSFYEQYF
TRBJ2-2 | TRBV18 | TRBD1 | TGTGCCAGCTCACCACCTTTACCGGGACAGGGGACCGGGGAGCTGTTTTTT | CASSPPLPGQGTGELFF
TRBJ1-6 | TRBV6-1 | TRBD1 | TGTGCCAGCAGTCAGGGGGATTCACCCCTCCACTTT | CASSQGDSPLHF
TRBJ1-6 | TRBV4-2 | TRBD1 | TGTGCCAGCAGCCAAGCCGGGACAGTCGCCTCACCCCTCCACTTT | CASSQAGTVASPLHF
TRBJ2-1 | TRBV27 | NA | TGTGCCAGCTCAGTTATCCCGAGCATGGGAGGCGATGAGCAGTTCTTC | CASSVIPSMGGDEQFF
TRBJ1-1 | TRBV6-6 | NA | TGTGCCAGCAGTTCGGCGGGCATCGGGGAAGCTTTCTTT | CASSSAGIGEAFF
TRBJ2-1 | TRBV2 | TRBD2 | TGTGCCAGCACGGGGGGGCCTTTCGATGAGCAGTTCTTC | CASTGGPFDEQFF
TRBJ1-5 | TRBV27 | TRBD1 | TGTGCCAGCAGTGTCAACAGGGGGGGGAATCAGCCCCAGCATTTT | CASSVNRGGNQPQHF
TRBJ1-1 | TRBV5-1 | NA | TGCGCCAGCAGCAAAGAAAACAGGGACAACACTGAAGCTTTCTTT | CASSKENRDNTEAFF
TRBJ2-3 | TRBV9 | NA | TGTGCCAGCAGCGTAGAAGCGTTTAGCACAGATACGCAGTATTTT | CASSVEAFSTDTQYF
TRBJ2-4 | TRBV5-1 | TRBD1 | TGCGCCAGCAGCCCAGGACAGGGGGAGGACCAAAACATTCAGTACTTC | CASSPGQGEDQNIQYF
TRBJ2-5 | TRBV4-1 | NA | TGCGCCAGCAGATCAAGTGGTGGGGGGGCGGAGACCCAGTACTTC | CASRSSGGGAETQYF
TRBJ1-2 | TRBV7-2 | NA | TGTGCCAGCAGCCCCTGGGAGGAAGGCTACACCTTC | CASSPWEEGYTF
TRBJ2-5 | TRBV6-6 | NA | TGTGCCAGCAGTTACTTTTCGGGACACGGCTCGTACTTC | CASSYFSGHGSYF
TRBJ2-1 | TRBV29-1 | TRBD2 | TGCAGCGTTGGGTCTCTAGCGGGGGGAAACAATGAGCAGTTCTTC | CSVGSLAGGNNEQFF
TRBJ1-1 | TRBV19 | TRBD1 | TGTGCCAGTAGTATAGTCGGGGACAGGGTAGACACTGAAGCTTTCTTT | CASSIVGDRVDTEAFF
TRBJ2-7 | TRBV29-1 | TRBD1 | TGCAGCGTTGAATTAAACAGGGGTTCCTACGAGCAGTACTTC | CSVELNRGSYEQYF
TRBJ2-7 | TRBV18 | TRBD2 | TGTGCCAGCTCACCTCCTAGCGGGAGCTCCTACGAGCAGTACTTC | CASSPPSGSSYEQYF
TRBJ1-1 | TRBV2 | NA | TGTGCCAGCAGCGAGGGTGGGTATCGGACTTTCTTT | CASSEGGYRTFF
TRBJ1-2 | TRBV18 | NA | TGTGCCAGCTCACCATTCCGGGGTGATGAAGGCTACACCTTC | CASSPFRGDEGYTF
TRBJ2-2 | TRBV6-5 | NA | TGTGCCAGCAGTTACTCGTCGACCCAGGGCACCGGGGAGCTGTTTTTT | CASSYSSTQGTGELFF
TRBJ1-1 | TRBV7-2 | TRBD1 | TGTGCCAGCAGCTCTTGGACAGGGTTGAACACTGAAGCTTTCTTT | CASSSWTGLNTEAFF
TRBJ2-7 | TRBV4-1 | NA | TGCGCCAGCAGCCACACCAGGGACTACGAGCAGTACTTC | CASSHTRDYEQYF
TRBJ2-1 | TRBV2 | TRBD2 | TGTGCCAGCATCCCCCCGACTAGCGGGACTTACAATGAGCAGTTCTTC | CASIPPTSGTYNEQFF
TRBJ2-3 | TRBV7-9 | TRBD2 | TGTGCCAGCAGCTTATCGGGGGGGGCAACAGATACGCAGTATTTT | CASSLSGGATDTQYF
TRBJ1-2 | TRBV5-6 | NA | TGTGCCAGCAGCTTGGCTGGGGGGTCCAACTATGGCTACACCTTC | CASSLAGGSNYGYTF
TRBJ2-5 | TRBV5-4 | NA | TGTGCCAGCAGCTTAGCGGACGGGCAAGAGACCCAGTACTTC | CASSLADGQETQYF
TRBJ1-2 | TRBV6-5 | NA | TGTGCCAGCGGGAGAAGGTTGCTCGATGGCTACACCTTC | CASGRRLLDGYTF
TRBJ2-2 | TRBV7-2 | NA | TGTGCCAGCAGCTTAGCCGTTGGGAGGGGGTCCACCGGGGAGCTGTTTTTT | CASSLAVGRGSTGELFF